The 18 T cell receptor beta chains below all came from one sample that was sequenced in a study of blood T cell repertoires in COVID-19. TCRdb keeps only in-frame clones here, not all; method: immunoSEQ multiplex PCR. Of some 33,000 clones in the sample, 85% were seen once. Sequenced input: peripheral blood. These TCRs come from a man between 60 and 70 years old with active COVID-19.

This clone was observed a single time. CDR3 region: CASRAAGTGELFF. The DNA for the CDR3 is TGTGCCAGCAGGGCAGCGGGAACCGGGGAGCTGTTTTTT. This chain connects TRBV6-5 to TRBJ2-2; 7 bases map to TRBD2. After removal of 6 bases from V and 5 bases from J, the junction contained 3 bases not matched to a gene. The CDR3 is made up of 13 amino acids. Germline values: CDR1 MNHEY, CDR2 SVGAGI.

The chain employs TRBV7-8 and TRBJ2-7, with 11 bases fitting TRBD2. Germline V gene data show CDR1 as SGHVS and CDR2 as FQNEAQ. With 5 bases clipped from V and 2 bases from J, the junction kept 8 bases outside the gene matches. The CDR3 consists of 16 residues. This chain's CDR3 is CASSLQTSGGPYEQYV. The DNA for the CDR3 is TGTGCCAGCAGCCTCCAAACTAGCGGGGGCCCCTACGAGCAGTACGTC.

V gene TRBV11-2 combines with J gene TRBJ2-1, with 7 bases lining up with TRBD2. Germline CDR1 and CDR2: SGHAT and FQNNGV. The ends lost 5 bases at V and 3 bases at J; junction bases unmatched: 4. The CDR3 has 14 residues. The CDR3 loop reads CASSPRTSYNEQFF. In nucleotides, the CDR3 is TGTGCCAGCAGCCCGCGGACTAGCTACAATGAGCAGTTCTTC.

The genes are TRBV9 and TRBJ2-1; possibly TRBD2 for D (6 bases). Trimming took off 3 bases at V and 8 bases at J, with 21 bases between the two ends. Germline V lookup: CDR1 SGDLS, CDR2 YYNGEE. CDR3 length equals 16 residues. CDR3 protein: CASSGGWRLEVHEQFF. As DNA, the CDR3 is TGTGCCAGCAGCGGGGGATGGAGACTAGAGGTCCATGAGCAGTTCTTC.

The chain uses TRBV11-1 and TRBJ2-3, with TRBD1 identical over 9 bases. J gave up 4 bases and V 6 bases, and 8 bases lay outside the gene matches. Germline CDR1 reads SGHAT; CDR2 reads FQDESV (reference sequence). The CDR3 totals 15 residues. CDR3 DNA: TGTGCCAGCAGATCAGACAGGGGGAGGGCAGATACGCAGTATTTT. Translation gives CASRSDRGRADTQYF.

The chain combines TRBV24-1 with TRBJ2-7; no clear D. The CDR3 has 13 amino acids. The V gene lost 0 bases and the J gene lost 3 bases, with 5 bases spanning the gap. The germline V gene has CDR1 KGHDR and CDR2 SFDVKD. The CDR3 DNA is TGTGCCACCAGTGATTTGAACAGCTACGAGCAGTACTTC. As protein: CATSDLNSYEQYF.

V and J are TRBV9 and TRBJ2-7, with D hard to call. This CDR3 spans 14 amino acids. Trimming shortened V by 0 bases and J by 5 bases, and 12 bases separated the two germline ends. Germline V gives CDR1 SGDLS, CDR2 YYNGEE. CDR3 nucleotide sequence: TGTGCCAGCAGCGTAGCTGGTACTGTCCACGAGCAGTACTTC. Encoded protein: CASSVAGTVHEQYF. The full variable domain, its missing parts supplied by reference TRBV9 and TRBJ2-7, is DSGVTQTPKHLITATGQRVTLRCSPRSGDLSVYWYQQSLDQGLQFLIQYYNGEERAKGNILERFSAQQFPDLHSELNLSSLELGDSALYFCASSVAGTVHEQYFGPGTRLTVT.

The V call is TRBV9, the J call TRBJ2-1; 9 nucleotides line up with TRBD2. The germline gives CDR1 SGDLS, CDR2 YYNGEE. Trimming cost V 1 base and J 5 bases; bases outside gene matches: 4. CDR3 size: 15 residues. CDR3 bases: TGTGCCAGCAGCGTACTACTAGCGGGTAACAATGAGCAGTTCTTC. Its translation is CASSVLLAGNNEQFF.

CDR3 nucleotide sequence: TGTGCCAGCAGCCCAACAGGGGGCCTTCAGCCCCAGCATTTT. Amino acids: CASSPTGGLQPQHF. V and J are TRBV9 and TRBJ1-5; 9 bases are shared with TRBD1. Unmatched junction bases numbered 5, after V lost 4 bases and J lost 6 bases. Germline CDR1 is SGDLS and CDR2 is YYNGEE. CDR3 length: 14 amino acids.

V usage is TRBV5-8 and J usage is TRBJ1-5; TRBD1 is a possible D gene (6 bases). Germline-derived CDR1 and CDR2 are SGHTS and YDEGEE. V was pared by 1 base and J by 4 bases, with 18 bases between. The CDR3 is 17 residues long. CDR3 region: CASSLQRTAMGNQPQHF. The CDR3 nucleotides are TGTGCCAGCAGCTTGCAAAGGACAGCCATGGGGAATCAGCCCCAGCATTTT. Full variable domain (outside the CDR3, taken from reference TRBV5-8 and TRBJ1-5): EAGVTQSPTHLIKTRGQQATLRCSPISGHTSVYWYQQALGLGLQFLLWYDEGEERNRGNFPPRFSGRQFPNYSSELNVNALELEDSALYLCASSLQRTAMGNQPQHFGDGTRLSIL.

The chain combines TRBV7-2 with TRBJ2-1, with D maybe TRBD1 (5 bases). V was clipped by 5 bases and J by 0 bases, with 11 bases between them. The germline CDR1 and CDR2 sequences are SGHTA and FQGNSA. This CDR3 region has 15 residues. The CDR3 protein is CASSPDSSSYNEQFF. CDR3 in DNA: TGTGCCAGCAGCCCCGACAGTTCCTCCTACAATGAGCAGTTCTTC.

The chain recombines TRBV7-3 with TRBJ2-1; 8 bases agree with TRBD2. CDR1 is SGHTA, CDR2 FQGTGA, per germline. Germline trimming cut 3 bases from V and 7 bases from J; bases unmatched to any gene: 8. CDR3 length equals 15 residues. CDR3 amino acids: CASSFGSGGQNEQFF. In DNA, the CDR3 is TGTGCCAGCAGCTTCGGGAGCGGGGGACAAAATGAGCAGTTCTTC.

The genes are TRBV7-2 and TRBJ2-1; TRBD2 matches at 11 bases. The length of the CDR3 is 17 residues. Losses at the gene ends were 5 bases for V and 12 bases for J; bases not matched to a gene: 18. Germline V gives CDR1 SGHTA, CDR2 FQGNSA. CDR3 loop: CASSPRLGTSGPRAQFF. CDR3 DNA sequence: TGTGCCAGCAGCCCACGGCTGGGGACTAGCGGCCCGAGGGCGCAGTTCTTC. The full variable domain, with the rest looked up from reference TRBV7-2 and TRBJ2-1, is GAGVSQSPSNKVTEKGKDVELRCDPISGHTALYWYRQSLGQGLEFLIYFQGNSAPDKSGLPSDRFSAERTGGSVSTLTIQRTQQEDSAVYLCASSPRLGTSGPRAQFFGPGTRLTVL.

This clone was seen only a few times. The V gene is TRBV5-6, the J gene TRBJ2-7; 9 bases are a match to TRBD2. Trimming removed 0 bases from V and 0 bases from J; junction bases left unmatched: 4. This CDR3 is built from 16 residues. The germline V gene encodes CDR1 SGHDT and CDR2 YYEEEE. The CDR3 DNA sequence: TGTGCCAGCAGCTTGGGTCTAGCGGGGATCTCCTACGAGCAGTACGTC. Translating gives CASSLGLAGISYEQYV.

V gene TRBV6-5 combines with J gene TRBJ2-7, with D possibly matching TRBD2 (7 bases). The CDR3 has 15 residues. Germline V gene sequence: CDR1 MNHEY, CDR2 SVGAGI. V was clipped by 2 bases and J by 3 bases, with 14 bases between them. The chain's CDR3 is CASSYPRRGGYEQYF. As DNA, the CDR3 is TGTGCCAGCAGTTACCCAAGAAGGGGGGGCTACGAGCAGTACTTC.

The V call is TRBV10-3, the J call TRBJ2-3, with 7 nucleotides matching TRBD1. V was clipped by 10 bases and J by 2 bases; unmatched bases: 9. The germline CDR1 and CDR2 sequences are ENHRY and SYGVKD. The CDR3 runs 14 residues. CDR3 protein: CASKGGAHTDTQYF. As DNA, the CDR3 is TGTGCCAGCAAAGGGGGCGCACACACAGATACGCAGTATTTT.

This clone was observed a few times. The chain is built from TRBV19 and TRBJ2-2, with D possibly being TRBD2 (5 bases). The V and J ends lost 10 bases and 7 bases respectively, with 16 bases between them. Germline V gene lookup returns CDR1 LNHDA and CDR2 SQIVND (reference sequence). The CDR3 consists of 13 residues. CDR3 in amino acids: CATTRAAHGELFF. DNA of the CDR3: TGTGCCACAACGAGGGCGGCCCACGGGGAGCTGTTTTTT.

The CDR3: CASMDRGNTEAFF. CDR3 nucleotide sequence: TGTGCCAGTATGGACAGGGGGAACACTGAAGCTTTCTTT. The chain combines TRBV19 with TRBJ1-1; 9 nucleotides line up with TRBD1. CDR3 size: 13 residues. V was clipped by 7 bases and J by 1 base; unmatched bases: 1. In germline, CDR1 is LNHDA, CDR2 SQIVND (reference sequence).